These T cell receptor beta chains were read from a single sample in a study of T cell repertoires in cytomegalovirus infection. The antigens for these receptors are not known. TCRdb passed the reads through MiXCR, listing each CDR3 protein once. The sample has a few hundred thousand distinct CDR3 sequences, less than 25% seen once. The specimen comprised cultured PBMCs, sampled from culture after CMV antigen stimulation. Source of these receptors: a human donor in good health (CMV status not recorded). Some clones in this sample may be carry-over from other donors' samples. CDR3s include the opening cysteine and the closing phenylalanine or tryptophan. D genes are given only for firm matches. Where a row states a size, it is once, few, many or the class of an expanded clone; other rows omit it.

J: TRBJ1-5; D: NA; size: NA; V: TRBV6-1; CDR3: CASSRVGGNQPQHF; DNA: TGTGCCAGCAGTAGAGTGGGTGGCAATCAGCCCCAGCATTTT
J: TRBJ2-3; D: TRBD1; size: NA; V: TRBV7-9; CDR3: CASRAGTGEIADTQYF; DNA: TGTGCCAGCAGGGCTGGGACAGGGGAGATCGCAGATACGCAGTATTTT
J: TRBJ2-1; D: NA; size: many; V: TRBV7-9; CDR3: CASRLRTAYNEQFF; DNA: TGTGCCAGCAGATTAAGGACAGCGTACAATGAGCAGTTCTTC
J: TRBJ2-3; D: TRBD2; size: many; V: TRBV27; CDR3: CASRPAGGSDTQYF; DNA: TGTGCCAGCAGGCCAGCGGGAGGATCAGATACGCAGTATTTT
J: TRBJ1-5; D: NA; size: many; V: TRBV7-2; CDR3: CASSSSAYSNQPQHF; DNA: TGTGCCAGCAGCTCCAGTGCTTATAGCAATCAGCCCCAGCATTTT
J: TRBJ1-1; D: NA; size: NA; V: TRBV7-4; CDR3: CASSLAVPMGGDTEAFF; DNA: TGTGCCAGCAGCTTAGCAGTTCCCATGGGGGGGGACACTGAAGCTTTCTTT
J: TRBJ2-3; D: NA; size: NA; V: TRBV10-3; CDR3: CAIRGSTDTQYF; DNA: TGTGCCATCAGGGGTAGCACAGATACGCAGTATTTT
J: TRBJ2-7; D: NA; size: many; V: TRBV7-8; CDR3: CASSLSGYGNGRRSYEQYF; DNA: TGTGCCAGCAGCTTATCGGGGTATGGAAACGGGAGAAGGTCCTACGAGCAGTACTTC
J: TRBJ1-1; D: TRBD1; size: NA; V: TRBV12-3/TRBV12-4; CDR3: CASSPGQANTEAFF; DNA: TGTGCCAGCAGTCCGGGACAGGCGAACACTGAAGCTTTCTTT
J: TRBJ1-5; D: NA; size: NA; V: TRBV7-2; CDR3: CASSLARVNQPQHF; DNA: TGTGCCAGCAGCTTAGCAAGGGTTAATCAGCCCCAGCATTTT
J: TRBJ2-5; D: NA; size: many; V: TRBV12-3/TRBV12-4; CDR3: CASSLNYQETQYF; DNA: TGTGCCAGCAGTTTAAACTACCAAGAGACCCAGTACTTC
J: TRBJ2-2; D: NA; size: NA; V: TRBV18; CDR3: CASSPQLTGPGELFF; DNA: TGTGCCAGCTCACCACAGCTTACAGGTCCCGGGGAGCTGTTTTTT
J: TRBJ1-3; D: NA; size: NA; V: TRBV19; CDR3: CASHRGNTIYF; DNA: TGTGCCAGCCACCGTGGAAACACCATATATTTT
J: TRBJ2-3; D: NA; size: few; V: TRBV7-2; CDR3: CASSQVVDTQYF; DNA: TGTGCCAGCAGCCAAGTAGTAGATACGCAGTATTTT
J: TRBJ1-1; D: NA; size: many; V: TRBV7-2; CDR3: CASSLYQNTEAFF; DNA: TGTGCCAGCAGCCTTTACCAAAACACTGAAGCTTTCTTT
J: TRBJ2-3; D: NA; size: few; V: TRBV12-3/TRBV12-4; CDR3: CASSFRPPSTDTQYF; DNA: TGTGCCAGCAGTTTCAGGCCGCCTAGCACAGATACGCAGTATTTT
J: TRBJ2-5; D: TRBD2; size: few; V: TRBV4-3; CDR3: CASSQDLAGGPKQETQYF; DNA: TGCGCCAGCAGCCAAGACCTAGCGGGAGGGCCTAAACAAGAGACCCAGTACTTC
J: TRBJ1-1; D: NA; size: few; V: TRBV29-1; CDR3: CSVESQEGTEAFF; DNA: TGCAGCGTTGAGAGCCAGGAGGGCACTGAAGCTTTCTTT
J: TRBJ2-4; D: NA; size: NA; V: TRBV20-1; CDR3: CSAAREWRWGKNIQYF; DNA: TGCAGTGCTGCCCGGGAGTGGCGGTGGGGCAAAAACATTCAGTACTTC
J: TRBJ2-3; D: TRBD1; size: NA; V: TRBV28; CDR3: CASNKRTGQEPNTQYF; DNA: TGTGCCAGCAACAAAAGAACGGGACAGGAACCCAATACGCAGTATTTT
J: TRBJ2-5; D: NA; size: NA; V: TRBV29-1; CDR3: CSVAPQDQETQYF; DNA: TGCAGCGTGGCCCCACAGGATCAAGAGACCCAGTACTTC
J: TRBJ1-2; D: TRBD1; size: many; V: TRBV7-2; CDR3: CASSLTGPNGYTF; DNA: TGTGCCAGCAGCCTGACAGGGCCTAATGGCTACACCTTC
J: TRBJ1-4; D: NA; size: few; V: TRBV7-4; CDR3: CASSQSATLTNEKLFF; DNA: TGTGCCAGCAGCCAGTCCGCGACCCTAACTAATGAAAAACTGTTTTTT
J: TRBJ2-2; D: NA; size: NA; V: TRBV5-1; CDR3: CASSSGQITGELFF; DNA: TGCGCCAGCAGCTCTGGACAGATCACCGGGGAGCTGTTTTTT
J: TRBJ1-6; D: NA; size: NA; V: TRBV16; CDR3: CASSQSPGDNSPLHF; DNA: TGTGCCAGCAGCCAATCTCCAGGCGACAATTCACCCCTCCACTTT
J: TRBJ2-5; D: TRBD1; size: many; V: TRBV12-3/TRBV12-4; CDR3: CASNPGQGTKTQYF; DNA: TGTGCCAGCAACCCGGGACAGGGAACGAAGACCCAGTACTTC
J: TRBJ1-5; D: NA; size: NA; V: TRBV10-3; CDR3: CAISESSHQPQHF; DNA: TGTGCCATCAGTGAGTCAAGTCATCAGCCCCAGCATTTT
J: TRBJ2-1; D: NA; size: few; V: TRBV6-5; CDR3: CASSYSSAARHNEQFF; DNA: TGTGCCAGCAGTTACTCTTCAGCGGCTCGCCACAATGAGCAGTTCTTC
J: TRBJ1-2; D: NA; size: NA; V: TRBV7-9; CDR3: CASSLGAADGHGYTF; DNA: TGTGCCAGCAGCTTAGGTGCTGCAGATGGACATGGCTACACCTTC
J: TRBJ2-1; D: NA; size: many; V: TRBV5-4; CDR3: CASSLEAWDEQFF; DNA: TGTGCCAGCAGCTTGGAGGCCTGGGATGAGCAGTTCTTC
J: TRBJ2-1; D: NA; size: few; V: TRBV6-1; CDR3: CASSTWVEGSQFF; DNA: TGTGCCAGCAGTACTTGGGTTGAGGGATCGCAGTTCTTC
J: TRBJ2-3; D: TRBD2; size: few; V: TRBV7-2; CDR3: CASSPRLAGGTDTQYF; DNA: TGTGCCAGCAGCCCGCGACTAGCGGGAGGCACAGATACGCAGTATTTT
J: TRBJ1-1; D: TRBD1; size: few; V: TRBV12-3/TRBV12-4; CDR3: CASTLTGWAEAFF; DNA: TGTGCCAGCACCTTGACAGGGTGGGCTGAAGCTTTCTTT
J: TRBJ2-7; D: NA; size: many; V: TRBV6-2/TRBV6-3; CDR3: CASSYSDSYEQYF; DNA: TGTGCCAGCAGTTACTCCGACAGCTACGAGCAGTACTTC
J: TRBJ1-5; D: NA; size: many; V: TRBV12-3/TRBV12-4; CDR3: CASKDYSNQPQHF; DNA: TGTGCCAGCAAGGATTATAGCAATCAGCCCCAGCATTTT
J: TRBJ2-2; D: NA; size: few; V: TRBV27; CDR3: CASSARAPGTGELFF; DNA: TGTGCCAGCAGTGCGCGGGCTCCGGGCACCGGGGAGCTGTTTTTT
J: TRBJ1-1; D: NA; size: few; V: TRBV7-9; CDR3: CASSLGQGRRTEAFF; DNA: TGTGCCAGCAGCTTAGGGCAGGGAAGAAGGACTGAAGCTTTCTTT
J: TRBJ2-5; D: NA; size: many; V: TRBV7-2; CDR3: CASSRVQETQYF; DNA: TGTGCCAGCAGCCGCGTTCAAGAGACCCAGTACTTC
J: TRBJ1-5; D: TRBD1; size: NA; V: TRBV11-3; CDR3: CASSFTTGAQPQHF; DNA: TGTGCCAGCAGCTTCACGACAGGGGCTCAGCCCCAGCATTTT
J: TRBJ2-1; D: TRBD1; size: NA; V: TRBV12-3/TRBV12-4; CDR3: CASSPTGGTNEQFF; DNA: TGTGCCAGCAGTCCGACAGGGGGAACCAATGAGCAGTTCTTC
J: TRBJ1-5; D: NA; size: NA; V: TRBV6-2/TRBV6-3; CDR3: CASSYSGTLNQPQHF; DNA: TGTGCCAGCAGTTACTCGGGGACACTAAATCAGCCCCAGCATTTT
J: TRBJ2-3; D: TRBD1; size: NA; V: TRBV20-1; CDR3: CSGRGQGLTDTQYF; DNA: TGCAGTGGAAGGGGGCAGGGGCTCACAGATACGCAGTATTTT
J: TRBJ2-1; D: TRBD2; size: NA; V: TRBV28; CDR3: CASSLALAGVLVDEQFF; DNA: TGTGCCAGCAGTTTAGCTCTAGCGGGGGTCTTGGTGGATGAGCAGTTCTTC
J: TRBJ2-7; D: NA; size: NA; V: TRBV5-4; CDR3: CASSSGDAHYEQYF; DNA: TGTGCCAGCAGCTCGGGAGATGCCCACTACGAGCAGTACTTC
J: TRBJ1-1; D: NA; size: many; V: TRBV7-2; CDR3: CASSLEVGAGTEAFF; DNA: TGTGCCAGCAGCTTAGAAGTGGGGGCTGGCACTGAAGCTTTCTTT
J: TRBJ2-1; D: NA; size: few; V: TRBV20-1; CDR3: CSARVSSVWMNEQFF; DNA: TGCAGTGCTAGGGTCTCGAGCGTATGGATGAATGAGCAGTTCTTC
J: TRBJ2-1; D: TRBD2; size: NA; V: TRBV5-1; CDR3: CASSPGTSAWRNEQFF; DNA: TGCGCCAGCAGCCCAGGGACTAGCGCATGGAGGAATGAGCAGTTCTTC
J: TRBJ2-1; D: NA; size: many; V: TRBV25-1; CDR3: CASSEAGSNDEQFF; DNA: TGTGCCAGCAGTGAAGCGGGTTCAAACGATGAGCAGTTCTTC
J: TRBJ2-7; D: NA; size: many; V: TRBV7-2; CDR3: CASSFGSGPPYEQYF; DNA: TGTGCCAGCAGCTTTGGTAGCGGTCCCCCCTACGAGCAGTACTTC
J: TRBJ2-1; D: NA; size: few; V: TRBV29-1; CDR3: CSVGMYNEQFF; DNA: TGCAGCGTTGGAATGTACAATGAGCAGTTCTTC
J: TRBJ2-1; D: NA; size: NA; V: TRBV24-1; CDR3: CATSGAGTPGNEQFF; DNA: TGTGCCACCAGTGGAGCCGGCACCCCGGGGAATGAGCAGTTCTTC
J: TRBJ2-1; D: NA; size: NA; V: TRBV6-5; CDR3: CASSRDLWGSYNEQFF; DNA: TGTGCCAGCAGCCGAGATCTCTGGGGCTCCTACAATGAGCAGTTCTTC
J: TRBJ1-1; D: NA; size: NA; V: TRBV28; CDR3: CASSPPGTPHENTEAFF; DNA: TGTGCCAGCAGTCCTCCCGGGACACCTCATGAGAACACTGAAGCTTTCTTT
J: TRBJ1-2; D: NA; size: many; V: TRBV12-3/TRBV12-4; CDR3: CASQLQGSTPLNYGYTF; DNA: TGTGCCAGCCAGCTGCAGGGCTCCACTCCCCTTAACTATGGCTACACCTTC
J: TRBJ2-6; D: TRBD1; size: NA; V: TRBV6-5; CDR3: CASSSRDRVTRVGANVLTF; DNA: TGTGCCAGCAGTTCCAGGGACAGGGTAACGAGGGTCGGGGCCAACGTCCTGACTTTC
J: TRBJ1-2; D: NA; size: NA; V: TRBV29-1; CDR3: CSVEARGGYGYTF; DNA: TGCAGCGTTGAGGCCCGGGGGGGCTATGGCTACACCTTC
J: TRBJ1-1; D: TRBD1; size: many; V: TRBV7-9; CDR3: CASSRGQGDLGTEAFF; DNA: TGTGCCAGCAGCCGAGGACAGGGGGATCTGGGCACTGAAGCTTTCTTT
J: TRBJ2-1; D: NA; size: NA; V: TRBV18; CDR3: CASSRRDPLWEQFF; DNA: TGTGCCAGCTCACGACGGGACCCCTTGTGGGAGCAGTTCTTC